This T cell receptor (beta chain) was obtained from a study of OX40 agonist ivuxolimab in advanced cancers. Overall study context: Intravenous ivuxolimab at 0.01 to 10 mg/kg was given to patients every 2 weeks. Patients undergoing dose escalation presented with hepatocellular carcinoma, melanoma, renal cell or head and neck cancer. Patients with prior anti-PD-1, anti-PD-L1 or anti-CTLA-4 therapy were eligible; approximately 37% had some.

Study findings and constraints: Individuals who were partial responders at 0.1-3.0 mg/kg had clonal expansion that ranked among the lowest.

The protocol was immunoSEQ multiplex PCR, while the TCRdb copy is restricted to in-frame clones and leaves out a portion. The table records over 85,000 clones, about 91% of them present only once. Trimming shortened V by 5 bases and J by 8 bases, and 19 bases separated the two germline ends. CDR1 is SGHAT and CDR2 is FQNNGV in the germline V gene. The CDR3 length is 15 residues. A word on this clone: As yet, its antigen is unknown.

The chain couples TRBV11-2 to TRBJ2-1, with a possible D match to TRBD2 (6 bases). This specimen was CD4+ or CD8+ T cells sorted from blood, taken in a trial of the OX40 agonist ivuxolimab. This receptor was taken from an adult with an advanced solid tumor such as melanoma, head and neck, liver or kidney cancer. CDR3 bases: TGTGCCAGCAGCCCGGCTAGCGCAGGGATCTATGAGCAGTTCTTC. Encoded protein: CASSPASAGIYEQFF.